Reported below is one T cell receptor (beta chain). This record belongs to a study of blood T cell repertoires in COVID-19. Across the study: The United States, Italy and Spain provided the acute and convalescent COVID-19 samples. T cells, B-cell-depleted T cells, or PBMCs provided the cDNA or gDNA that served as material.

In the authors' workflow: Amplification of reference gene primers provided the estimated nucleated cell counts. Some clones are missing from TCRdb's copy, which holds only in-frame ones; the method was immunoSEQ multiplex PCR. That table furnishes V, J and clone size, whereas the DNA furnished D and trimming. The table has around 250,000 clones, roughly 86% seen once; the top ten hold roughly 8.5%. The CDR3 totals 17 residues. In germline, CDR1 is SNHLY, CDR2 FYNNEI. The V segment lost 6 bases and the J segment 3 bases; nucleotides outside the gene matches: 17. This clonotype was obtained from a man between 40 and 49 years old with active or convalescent COVID-19. Sample: peripheral blood. This rearrangement joins TRBV2 to TRBJ2-7, with 7 nucleotides matching TRBD1. CDR3: CASRGTVPGTAFYEQYF. In DNA, the CDR3 is TGTGCCAGCAGGGGGACCGTCCCCGGGACAGCCTTCTACGAGCAGTACTTC.